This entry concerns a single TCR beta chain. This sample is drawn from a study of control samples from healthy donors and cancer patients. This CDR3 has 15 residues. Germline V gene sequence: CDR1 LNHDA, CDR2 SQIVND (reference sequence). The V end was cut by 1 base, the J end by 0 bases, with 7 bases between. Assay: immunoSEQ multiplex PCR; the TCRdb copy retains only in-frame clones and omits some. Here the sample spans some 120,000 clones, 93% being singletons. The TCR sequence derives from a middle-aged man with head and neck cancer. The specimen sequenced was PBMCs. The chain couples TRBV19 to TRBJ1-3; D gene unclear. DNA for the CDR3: TGTGCCAGTAGTATAGCGGCAAGCTCTGGAAACACCATATATTTT. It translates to CASSIAASSGNTIYF.